This T cell receptor beta chain derives from a study of blood T cell repertoires in COVID-19. Study background: Acute and convalescent COVID-19 specimens originated in the United States, Italy and Spain.

Original methodology: Reference gene primer amplification gave estimated nucleated cell counts. The protocol was immunoSEQ multiplex PCR, while the TCRdb copy is restricted to in-frame clones and leaves out a portion. That table supplies the V and J calls and clone size; D and trimming were determined from the DNA. There are some 370,000 clones in the sample; around 83% occur only once, and about 5.4% lies in the top ten. Recruitment covered roughly 24 US areas and drew participants whose ages spanned roughly 18 to 100 years. Before being deemed recovered, Cohort 3 donors had two negative PCRs, clearance, or symptom resolution. This sequence originates from a woman aged 50 to 60 who had recovered from COVID-19. The sequencing sample was made of PBMCs or T cells enriched from blood (not recorded which).

The CDR3 region has the DNA TGCGCCAGCAGCCCCGGCCCTGGTCAGGGAGGGACTGAAGCTTTCTTT. Residues: CASSPGPGQGGTEAFF. This sequence joins TRBV5-1 and TRBJ1-1; D may be TRBD1 (5 bases). The CDR3 sequence is 16 residues long. Trimming cost V 4 bases and J 5 bases, with 21 bases left between them. Per the germline V gene, CDR1 is SGHRS and CDR2 is YFSETQ.